This entry lists 21 T cell receptor beta chains sequenced from one sample in a study of CD8+ T cells in alopecia areata. Sequencing used cDNA as its template, made by extracting RNA and reverse transcribing it. Produced via immunoSEQ multiplex PCR; TCRdb's table is partial and in-frame only. In the table there are roughly 200,000 clones, roughly 63% of which are singletons. Sequencing used CD4+ T cells sorted from blood, obtained at week 0. The receptors shown here come from a human donor with alopecia areata.

Details on this clone: Other DNA variants within this sample encode the same CDR3. V usage is TRBV18 and J usage is TRBJ1-6; D possibly corresponds to TRBD1 (5 bases). CDR3 length: 13 amino acids. The ends were cut back, 6 bases at V and 7 bases at J, with 10 bases in the middle. CDR1 KGHSH and CDR2 LQKENI come from the germline V gene. The CDR3 nucleotides read TGTGCCAGCTCTCCCGGGGGGAATTCACCCCTCCACTTT. Translation gives CASSPGGNSPLHF.

V gene TRBV27 combines with J gene TRBJ2-6, with D possibly TRBD1 on 6 matching bases. The CDR3 sequence is 15 residues long. V lost 3 bases to trimming and J lost 3 bases, with 9 bases between them. Per germline, CDR1 MNHEY and CDR2 SMNVEV (reference sequence). CDR3 DNA: TGTGCCAGCAGTTTCACAGGGAGTGGGGCCAACGTCCTGACTTTC. Residues: CASSFTGSGANVLTF.

In this sample, this clone turned up once. CDR3 region: CSVNPSGEQFF. CDR3 DNA: TGCAGCGTGAACCCATCAGGTGAGCAGTTCTTC. The V and J genes are TRBV29-1 and TRBJ2-1; D not resolved. Germline CDR1 and CDR2: SQVTM and ANQGSEA. This CDR3 contains 11 residues. V gave up 6 bases and J gave up 9 bases, with 12 bases separating them.

The rearrangement uses TRBV25-1 and TRBJ1-2; 8 bases are a match to TRBD1. Germline CDR1 reads MGHDK; CDR2 reads SYGVNS. The V segment lost 3 bases and the J segment 5 bases; nucleotides outside the gene matches: 5. CDR3 length equals 14 residues. CDR3: CASSEQGAGYGYTF. Written as DNA, the CDR3 is TGTGCCAGCAGTGAGCAGGGGGCAGGGTATGGCTACACCTTC.

The V gene is TRBV7-2, the J gene TRBJ2-3, with a possible D match to TRBD2 (5 bases). Deletions cut 4 bases from V and 1 base from J, with 9 bases between. CDR3 length: 14 residues. Looked up from germline, CDR1 is SGHTA and CDR2 is FQGNSA. The CDR3 sequence is CASSSGYGTDTQYF. The CDR3 DNA sequence: TGTGCCAGCAGCTCGGGGTACGGCACAGATACGCAGTATTTT.

In its sample, this clone was seen a few times. The CDR3 DNA sequence: TGTGCCAGCAGTTTATCGGGGATTAATCCTGCCTACGAGCAGTACTTC. Its protein product is CASSLSGINPAYEQYF. The chain uses TRBV27 and TRBJ2-7; D uncertain. The V end was cut by 0 bases, the J end by 2 bases, with 14 bases between. Germline lookup yields CDR1 MNHEY and CDR2 SMNVEV (reference sequence). The length of the CDR3 is 16 residues.

V and J are TRBV9 and TRBJ1-5, with D perhaps TRBD1 (6 bases). The CDR3 runs to 15 residues. Trimming left V 4 bases short and J 3 bases short, with 14 bases between. Germline CDR1 and CDR2: SGDLS and YYNGEE. CDR3 in DNA: TGTGCCAGCAGCCCTGGGGGGACACTCAATCAGCCCCAGCATTTT. Translation gives CASSPGGTLNQPQHF.

This rearrangement joins TRBV27 to TRBJ2-2, with D hard to call. Germline V lookup: CDR1 MNHEY, CDR2 SMNVEV (reference sequence). The CDR3 consists of 12 residues. V was cut by 5 bases and J by 6 bases, with 7 bases left in between. CDR3 DNA sequence: TGTGCCAGCAGTCAACGGTCCGGGGAGCTGTTTTTT. Protein sequence: CASSQRSGELFF.

The V and J genes are TRBV30 and TRBJ1-1; tentative D call: TRBD1 (5 bases). The CDR3 is 11 amino acids. Trimming took off 2 bases at V and 6 bases at J, with 7 bases between the two ends. Germline CDR1 GTSNPN, CDR2 SVGIG (reference sequence). CDR3: CAWSLGAEAFF. For the CDR3, the DNA is TGTGCCTGGAGTCTGGGGGCTGAAGCTTTCTTT.

The genes are TRBV6-5 and TRBJ2-7, with D possibly matching TRBD2 (5 bases). This CDR3 is built from 13 residues. Trimming removed 2 bases at V and 9 bases at J, with 14 bases between. The germline V gene encodes CDR1 MNHEY and CDR2 SVGAGI. The CDR3 sequence is CASSYTLASAQYF. The CDR3 region has the DNA TGTGCCAGCAGTTACACGCTAGCCTCAGCGCAGTACTTC.

The chain couples TRBV2 to TRBJ1-1; 8 positions agree with TRBD1. This CDR3 region has 13 residues. J lost 4 bases, V lost 6 bases, and 4 bases had no gene match. The germline V gene has CDR1 SNHLY and CDR2 FYNNEI. The CDR3 is CASSETGATEAFF. The CDR3 DNA sequence: TGTGCCAGCAGCGAGACAGGGGCCACTGAAGCTTTCTTT.

The rearrangement links TRBV19 to TRBJ1-2, with 10 bases matching TRBD1. Per the germline V gene, CDR1 is LNHDA and CDR2 is SQIVND (reference sequence). The J segment lost 4 bases and the V segment lost 6 bases, leaving 8 bases of the junction unmatched. The CDR3 is 15 residues long. CDR3 amino acids: CASRDTDRGIYGYTF. CDR3 nucleotide sequence: TGTGCCAGTAGGGATACGGACAGGGGGATCTATGGCTACACCTTC. Combining the CDR3 with reference TRBV19 and TRBJ1-2 gives the whole variable domain DGGITQSPKYLFRKEGQNVTLSCEQNLNHDAMYWYRQDPGQGLRLIYYSQIVNDFQKGDIAEGYSVSREKKESFPLTVTSAQKNPTAFYLCASRDTDRGIYGYTFGSGTRLTVV.

The chain recombines TRBV25-1 with TRBJ1-5, with a tentative D call TRBD1 (6 bases). The CDR3 has 14 amino acids. Germline V gene data show CDR1 as MGHDK and CDR2 as SYGVNS. V lost 3 bases to trimming and J lost 4 bases, with 10 bases between them. CDR3 in amino acids: CASSEQGSNQPQHF. CDR3 sequence (DNA): TGTGCCAGCAGTGAGCAGGGGAGTAATCAGCCCCAGCATTTT.

The chain joins TRBV11-2 to TRBJ2-1; 8 bases map to TRBD2. This CDR3 has 18 residues. Germline trimming cut 0 bases from V and 4 bases from J; bases unmatched to any gene: 11. Germline lookup yields CDR1 SGHAT and CDR2 FQNNGV. CDR3 sequence: CASSLDAELAARYNEQFF. CDR3 nucleotides: TGTGCCAGCAGCTTAGATGCAGAACTAGCGGCCCGATACAATGAGCAGTTCTTC.

This clone was counted a few times. V gene TRBV29-1 combines with J gene TRBJ2-4; no clear D gene. This CDR3 contains 12 residues. Trimming took off 4 bases at V and 1 base at J, with 5 bases between the two ends. From germline, CDR1 is SQVTM and CDR2 ANQGSEA. The CDR3 spells CSVVMAKNIQYF. For the CDR3, the DNA is TGCAGCGTTGTCATGGCCAAAAACATTCAGTACTTC.

A single count supports this clone. The rearrangement uses TRBV19 and TRBJ2-7; the D gene is possibly TRBD1 (6 bases). The V end was cut by 6 bases, the J end by 2 bases, with 14 bases between. This CDR3 spans 14 amino acids. Germline V lookup: CDR1 LNHDA, CDR2 SQIVND (reference sequence). The DNA of the CDR3 is TGTGCCAGTAGCCGAAGGGACATCCCCTACGAGCAGTACTTC. Amino acids: CASSRRDIPYEQYF. Based on the CDR3 plus reference TRBV19 and TRBJ2-7, the full variable domain is DGGITQSPKYLFRKEGQNVTLSCEQNLNHDAMYWYRQDPGQGLRLIYYSQIVNDFQKGDIAEGYSVSREKKESFPLTVTSAQKNPTAFYLCASSRRDIPYEQYFGPGTRLTVT.

V gene TRBV30 combines with J gene TRBJ2-7; no clear D gene. Per the germline V gene, CDR1 is GTSNPN and CDR2 is SVGIG (reference sequence). The CDR3 totals 17 residues. V shed 3 bases and J shed 5 bases, with 26 bases lying between them. The CDR3 loop is CAWSAHILGRDYDEQYF. In DNA, the CDR3 is TGTGCCTGGAGCGCCCATATCCTAGGAAGGGATTACGACGAGCAGTACTTC.

This clone was observed once. The chain combines TRBV5-1 with TRBJ1-2; TRBD1 aligns across 9 bases. The CDR3 is 14 amino acids. The germline V gene has CDR1 SGHRS and CDR2 YFSETQ. Trimming at V came to 5 bases and at J to 8 bases, leaving 10 bases not matched to a gene. CDR3 protein: CASRELQGAEGYTF. The DNA of the CDR3 is TGCGCCAGCAGGGAGCTACAGGGGGCAGAGGGCTACACCTTC.

This clone came up a few times. This chain links TRBV29-1 with TRBJ1-1; TRBD1 is a possible D gene (5 bases). Trimming removed 8 bases from V and 4 bases from J, with 20 bases in between. CDR3 length: 14 amino acids. CDR1 is SQVTM and CDR2 is ANQGSEA in the germline V gene. The CDR3 bases are TGCAGCACCCTCCCGCACACGGGGGGCACTGAAGCTTTCTTT. Residues: CSTLPHTGGTEAFF.

This chain links TRBV2 with TRBJ2-7, with D possibly being TRBD1 (7 bases). V was clipped by 6 bases and J by 0 bases, with 12 bases between them. The CDR3 sequence is 14 residues long. Germline CDR1 SNHLY, CDR2 FYNNEI. The CDR3 nucleotides read TGTGCCAGCAGCCGACAGGGACTCTCCTACGAGCAGTACTTC. Residues: CASSRQGLSYEQYF.

The chain links TRBV2 to TRBJ2-4; no clear D. V was shortened by 3 bases and J by 5 bases, with 2 bases between the two germline ends. Germline V lookup: CDR1 SNHLY, CDR2 FYNNEI. CDR3 length equals 11 residues. The CDR3 reads CASSDENIQYF. DNA for the CDR3: TGTGCCAGCAGTGACGAAAACATTCAGTACTTC. Full variable domain (remainder filled in from reference TRBV2 and TRBJ2-4): EPEVTQTPSHQVTQMGQEVILRCVPISNHLYFYWYRQILGQKVEFLVSFYNNEISEKSEIFDDQFSVERPDGSNFTLKIRSTKLEDSAMYFCASSDENIQYFGAGTRLSVL.